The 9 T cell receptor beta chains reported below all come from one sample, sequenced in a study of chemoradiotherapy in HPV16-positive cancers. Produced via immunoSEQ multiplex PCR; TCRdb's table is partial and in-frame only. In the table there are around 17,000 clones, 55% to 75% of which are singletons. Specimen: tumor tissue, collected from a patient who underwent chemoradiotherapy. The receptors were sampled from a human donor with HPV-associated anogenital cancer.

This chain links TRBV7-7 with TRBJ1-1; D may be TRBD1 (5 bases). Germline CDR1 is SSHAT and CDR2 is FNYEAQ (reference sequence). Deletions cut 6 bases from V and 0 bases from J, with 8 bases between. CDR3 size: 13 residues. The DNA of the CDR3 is TGTGCCAGCAGTCCGACAGTGAACACTGAAGCTTTCTTT. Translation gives CASSPTVNTEAFF.

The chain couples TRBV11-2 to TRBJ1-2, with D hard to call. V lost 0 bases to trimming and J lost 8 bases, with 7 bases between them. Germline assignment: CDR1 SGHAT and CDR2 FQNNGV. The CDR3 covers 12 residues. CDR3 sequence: CASSLDRKGYTF. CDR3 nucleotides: TGTGCCAGCAGCTTAGATCGTAAAGGCTACACCTTC.

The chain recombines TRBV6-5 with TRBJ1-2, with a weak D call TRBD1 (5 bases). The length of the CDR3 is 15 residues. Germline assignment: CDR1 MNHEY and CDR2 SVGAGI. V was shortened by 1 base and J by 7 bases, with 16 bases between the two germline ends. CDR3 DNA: TGTGCCAGCAGTTACTATCCCCGCAGGGCCACTGGCTACACCTTC. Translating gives CASSYYPRRATGYTF.

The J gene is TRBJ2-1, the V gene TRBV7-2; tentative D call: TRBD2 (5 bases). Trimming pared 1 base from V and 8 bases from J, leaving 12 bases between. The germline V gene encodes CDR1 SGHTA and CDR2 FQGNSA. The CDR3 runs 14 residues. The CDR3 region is CASSLGVLVDEQFF. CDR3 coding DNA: TGTGCCAGCAGCTTAGGAGTACTAGTAGATGAGCAGTTCTTC.

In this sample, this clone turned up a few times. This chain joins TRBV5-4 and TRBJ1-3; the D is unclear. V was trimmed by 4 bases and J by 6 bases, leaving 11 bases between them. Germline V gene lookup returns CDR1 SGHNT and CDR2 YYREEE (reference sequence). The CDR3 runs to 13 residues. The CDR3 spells CASSNPTANTIYF. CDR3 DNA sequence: TGTGCCAGCAGCAACCCGACGGCAAACACCATATATTTT.

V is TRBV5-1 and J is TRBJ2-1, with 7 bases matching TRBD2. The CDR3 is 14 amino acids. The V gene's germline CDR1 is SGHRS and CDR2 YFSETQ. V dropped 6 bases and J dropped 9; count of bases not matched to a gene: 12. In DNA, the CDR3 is TGCGCCAGCACCCTACTTCCGGGACTAAGTGAGCAGTTCTTC. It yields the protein CASTLLPGLSEQFF.

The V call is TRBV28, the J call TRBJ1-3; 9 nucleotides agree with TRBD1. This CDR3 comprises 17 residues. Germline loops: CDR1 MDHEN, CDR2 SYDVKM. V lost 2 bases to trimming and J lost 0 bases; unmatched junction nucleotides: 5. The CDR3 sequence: CASSLVSTGGSGNTIYF. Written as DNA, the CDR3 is TGTGCCAGCAGTTTAGTCTCGACAGGGGGCTCTGGAAACACCATATATTTT.

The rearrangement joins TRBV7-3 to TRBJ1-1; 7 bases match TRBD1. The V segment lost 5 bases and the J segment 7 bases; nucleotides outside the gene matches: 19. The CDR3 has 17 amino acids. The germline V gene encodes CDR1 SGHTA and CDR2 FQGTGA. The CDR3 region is CASSTQFVAGGHGEAFF. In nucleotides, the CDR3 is TGTGCCAGCAGCACTCAATTCGTGGCAGGGGGGCATGGTGAAGCTTTCTTT.

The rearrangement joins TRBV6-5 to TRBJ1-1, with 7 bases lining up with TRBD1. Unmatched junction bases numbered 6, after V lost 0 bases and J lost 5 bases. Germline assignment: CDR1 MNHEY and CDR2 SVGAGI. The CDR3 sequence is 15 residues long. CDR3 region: CASSYSIGGGTEAFF. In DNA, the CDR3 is TGTGCCAGCAGTTACTCGATAGGGGGCGGAACTGAAGCTTTCTTT.